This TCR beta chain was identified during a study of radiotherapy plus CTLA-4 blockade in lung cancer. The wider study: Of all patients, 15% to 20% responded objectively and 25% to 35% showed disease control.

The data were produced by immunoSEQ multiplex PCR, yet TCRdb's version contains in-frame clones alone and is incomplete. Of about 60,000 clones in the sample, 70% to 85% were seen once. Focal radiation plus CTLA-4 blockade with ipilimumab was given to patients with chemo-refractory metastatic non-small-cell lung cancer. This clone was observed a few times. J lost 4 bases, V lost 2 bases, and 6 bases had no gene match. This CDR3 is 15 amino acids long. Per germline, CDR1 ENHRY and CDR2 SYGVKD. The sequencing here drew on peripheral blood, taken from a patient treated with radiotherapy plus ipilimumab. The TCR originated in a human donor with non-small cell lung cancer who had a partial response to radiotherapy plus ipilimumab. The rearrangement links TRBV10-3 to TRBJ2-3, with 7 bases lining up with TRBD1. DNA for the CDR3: TGTGCCATCAGTGAGCCGACAGGGATGGCAGATACGCAGTATTTT. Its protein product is CAISEPTGMADTQYF.